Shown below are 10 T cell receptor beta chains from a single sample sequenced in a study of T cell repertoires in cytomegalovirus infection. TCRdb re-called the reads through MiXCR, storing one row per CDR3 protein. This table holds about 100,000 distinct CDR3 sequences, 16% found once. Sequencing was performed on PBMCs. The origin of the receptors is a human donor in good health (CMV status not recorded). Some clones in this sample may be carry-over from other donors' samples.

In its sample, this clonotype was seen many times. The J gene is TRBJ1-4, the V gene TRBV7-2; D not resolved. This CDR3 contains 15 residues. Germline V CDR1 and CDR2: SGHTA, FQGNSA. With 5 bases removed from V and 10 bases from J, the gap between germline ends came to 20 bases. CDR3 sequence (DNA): TGTGCCAGCAGCCCCAAGGGAGGGTTTCGTGGAAAACTGTTTTTT. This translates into CASSPKGGFRGKLFF.

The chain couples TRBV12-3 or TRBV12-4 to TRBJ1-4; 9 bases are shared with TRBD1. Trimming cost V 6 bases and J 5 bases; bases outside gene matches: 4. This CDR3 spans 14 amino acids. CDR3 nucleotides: TGTGCCAGCAGGCGGACAGGGGAAAATGAAAAACTGTTTTTT. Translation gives CASRRTGENEKLFF.

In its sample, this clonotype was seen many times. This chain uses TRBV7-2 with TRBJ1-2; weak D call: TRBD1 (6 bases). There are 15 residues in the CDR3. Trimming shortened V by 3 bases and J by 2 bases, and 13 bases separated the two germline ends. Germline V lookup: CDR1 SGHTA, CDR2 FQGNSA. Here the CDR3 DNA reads TGTGCCAGCAGCTTCCGGGACACACACAACTATGGCTACACCTTC. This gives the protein CASSFRDTHNYGYTF.

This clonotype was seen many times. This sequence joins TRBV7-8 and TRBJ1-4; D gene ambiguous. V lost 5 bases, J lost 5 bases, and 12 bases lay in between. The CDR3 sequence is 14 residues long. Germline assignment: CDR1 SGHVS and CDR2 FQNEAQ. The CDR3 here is CASSRRGSNEKLFF. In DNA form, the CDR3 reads TGTGCCAGCAGCCGTCGGGGTTCCAATGAAAAACTGTTTTTT.

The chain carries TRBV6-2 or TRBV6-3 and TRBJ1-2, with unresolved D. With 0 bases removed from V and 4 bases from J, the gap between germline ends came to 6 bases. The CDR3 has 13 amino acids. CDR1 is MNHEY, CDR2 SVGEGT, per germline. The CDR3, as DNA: TGTGCCAGCAGTTACTCCGACACCTATGGCTACACCTTC. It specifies CASSYSDTYGYTF.

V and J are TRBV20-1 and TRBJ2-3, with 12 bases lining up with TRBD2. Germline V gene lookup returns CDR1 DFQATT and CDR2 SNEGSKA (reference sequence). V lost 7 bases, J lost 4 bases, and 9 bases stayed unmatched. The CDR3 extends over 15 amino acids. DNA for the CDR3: TGCAGTGGTCGGCTAGCGGGGGGGCAGGCAGATACGCAGTATTTT. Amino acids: CSGRLAGGQADTQYF.

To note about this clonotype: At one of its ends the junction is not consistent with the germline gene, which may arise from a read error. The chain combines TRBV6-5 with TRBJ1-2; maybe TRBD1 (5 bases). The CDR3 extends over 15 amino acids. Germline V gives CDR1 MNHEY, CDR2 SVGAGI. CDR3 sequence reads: CATSTPGRTNYGYTF. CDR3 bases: TGTGCCACCAGTACCCCGGGACGGACAAACTATGGCTACACCTTC.

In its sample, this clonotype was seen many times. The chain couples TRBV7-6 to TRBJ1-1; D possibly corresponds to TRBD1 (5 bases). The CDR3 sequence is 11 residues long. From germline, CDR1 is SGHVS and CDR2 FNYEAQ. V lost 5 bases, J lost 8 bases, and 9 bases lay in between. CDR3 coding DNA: TGTGCCAGCAGCGGGGGGACCGAAGCTTTCTTT. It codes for CASSGGTEAFF.

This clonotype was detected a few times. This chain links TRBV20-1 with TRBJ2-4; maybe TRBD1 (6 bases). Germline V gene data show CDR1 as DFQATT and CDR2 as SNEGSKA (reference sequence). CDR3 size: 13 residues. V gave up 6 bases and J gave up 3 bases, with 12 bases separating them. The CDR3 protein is CSANRVGKNIQYF. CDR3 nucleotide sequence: TGCAGTGCAAACAGGGTCGGCAAAAACATTCAGTACTTC.

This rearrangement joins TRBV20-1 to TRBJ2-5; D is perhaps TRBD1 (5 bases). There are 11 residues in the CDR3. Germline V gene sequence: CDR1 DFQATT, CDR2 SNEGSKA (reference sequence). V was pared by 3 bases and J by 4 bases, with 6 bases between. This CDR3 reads CSARQGETQYF. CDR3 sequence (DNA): TGCAGTGCTAGGCAGGGAGAGACCCAGTACTTC.